Listed here are 27 T cell receptor beta chains from one sample, sequenced in a study of blood T cell repertoires in COVID-19. Only in-frame clones appear in the TCRdb table, and some are missing; sequencing was by immunoSEQ multiplex PCR. The table includes approximately 220,000 clones, roughly four fifths detected once. Specimen: peripheral blood. These receptors were taken from a woman in her 40s with active or convalescent COVID-19.

This chain connects TRBV19 to TRBJ2-1; 10 bases are a match to TRBD2. From germline, CDR1 is LNHDA and CDR2 SQIVND (reference sequence). V trimming: 1 base; J trimming: 8 bases; junction bases outside the gene matches: 5. The CDR3 is 15 amino acids. CDR3 protein: CASSIGSGRADEQFF. CDR3 nucleotide sequence: TGTGCCAGTAGTATAGGGAGCGGGAGGGCCGATGAGCAGTTCTTC. Based on the CDR3 plus reference TRBV19 and TRBJ2-1, the full variable domain is DGGITQSPKYLFRKEGQNVTLSCEQNLNHDAMYWYRQDPGQGLRLIYYSQIVNDFQKGDIAEGYSVSREKKESFPLTVTSAQKNPTAFYLCASSIGSGRADEQFFGPGTRLTVL.

The chain has TRBV6-6 and TRBJ1-1; the match to TRBD1 covers 7 bases. V was clipped by 5 bases and J by 0 bases; unmatched bases: 3. The CDR3 consists of 14 residues. Germline CDR1 and CDR2: MNHNY and SVGAGI (reference sequence). The CDR3 loop reads CASSGGQLNTEAFF. The CDR3 DNA follows: TGTGCCAGCAGTGGGGGACAGCTGAACACTGAAGCTTTCTTT.

V gene TRBV19 combines with J gene TRBJ1-3; D remains ambiguous. CDR3 length equals 15 residues. CDR1 is LNHDA, CDR2 SQIVND, per germline (reference sequence). Trimming took off 0 bases at V and 3 bases at J, with 9 bases between the two ends. The CDR3 DNA is TGTGCCAGTAGTATAGATGGAGGAGATGGAAACACCATATATTTT. As protein: CASSIDGGDGNTIYF.

The chain uses TRBV19 and TRBJ1-5, with no clear D. Deletions cut 3 bases from V and 0 bases from J, with 9 bases between. Germline CDR1 is LNHDA and CDR2 is SQIVND (reference sequence). The CDR3 loop spans 15 amino acids. The CDR3 region is CASSIGQFSNQPQHF. Here the CDR3 DNA reads TGTGCCAGTAGTATTGGCCAGTTTAGCAATCAGCCCCAGCATTTT.

J is TRBJ1-1 and V is TRBV12-3 or TRBV12-4; TRBD1 is a possible D gene (6 bases). This CDR3 has 13 residues. The germline V and J ends were trimmed by 6 bases and 1 base, with 9 bases remaining between them. DNA for the CDR3: TGTGCCAGCAGCCTGGGGGCGAACACTGAAGCTTTCTTT. Translation gives CASSLGANTEAFF.

The chain joins TRBV6-2 or TRBV6-3 to TRBJ2-7; maybe TRBD2 (5 bases). The CDR3 loop spans 15 amino acids. V lost 6 bases to trimming and J lost 3 bases, with 18 bases between them. CDR1 MNHEY and CDR2 SVGEGT come from the germline V gene. CDR3 sequence: CASSSWAERLYEQYF. CDR3 DNA sequence: TGTGCCAGCAGCTCGTGGGCGGAGCGGCTCTACGAGCAGTACTTC.

This chain links TRBV5-6 with TRBJ2-7; 8 nucleotides align to TRBD1. The CDR3 is made up of 16 amino acids. The trim removed 1 base at V and 3 bases at J, leaving 9 bases unmatched. The germline CDR1 and CDR2 sequences are SGHDT and YYEEEE. The CDR3 bases are TGTGCCAGCAGCTTGAGTATGACAGGGGACCTCTACGAGCAGTACTTC. Translation gives CASSLSMTGDLYEQYF. Supplemented by reference TRBV5-6 and TRBJ2-7, the full variable domain reads DAGVTQSPTHLIKTRGQQVTLRCSPKSGHDTVSWYQQALGQGPQFIFQYYEEEERQRGNFPDRFSGHQFPNYSSELNVNALLLGDSALYLCASSLSMTGDLYEQYFGPGTRLTVT.

CDR3 sequence: CASRAKGRASTGELFF. The CDR3 coding sequence is TGTGCCAGCAGGGCCAAGGGCAGGGCGAGCACCGGGGAGCTGTTTTTT. The chain links TRBV7-3 to TRBJ2-2; a possible D gene is TRBD1 (5 bases). In germline, CDR1 is SGHTA, CDR2 FQGTGA. The CDR3 is 16 residues long. Deletions cut 6 bases from V and 4 bases from J, with 18 bases between.

This rearrangement joins TRBV6-6 to TRBJ1-3; 11 positions agree with TRBD1. There are 16 residues in the CDR3. V lost 6 bases to trimming and J lost 0 bases; unmatched junction nucleotides: 4. CDR1 and CDR2 from the germline V gene are MNHNY and SVGAGI (reference sequence). The CDR3 DNA reads as TGTGCCAGCAGGGGGACAGGGGGACTCTCTGGAAACACCATATATTTT. As protein: CASRGTGGLSGNTIYF.

The chain has TRBV24-1 and TRBJ1-5; D perhaps matches TRBD1 (5 bases). V lost 5 bases and J 4 bases, leaving 8 bases between the germline ends. Looked up from germline, CDR1 is KGHDR and CDR2 is SFDVKD. The CDR3 is made up of 13 amino acids. The CDR3 protein is CATSARGNQPQHF. CDR3 coding DNA: TGTGCCACCAGTGCAAGGGGTAATCAGCCCCAGCATTTT.

This clone was picked up one time. This chain connects TRBV5-5 to TRBJ2-1; a weak D match, TRBD2 (6 bases). The length of the CDR3 is 15 residues. V was clipped by 1 base and J by 5 bases, with 13 bases between them. CDR1 is SGHKS and CDR2 is YYEKEE in the germline V gene (reference sequence). The CDR3 loop reads CASSLLAGSHNEQFF. CDR3 in DNA: TGTGCCAGCAGCTTGCTTGCGGGATCGCACAATGAGCAGTTCTTC.

The chain employs TRBV24-1 and TRBJ1-2; weak D call: TRBD1 (6 bases). With 3 bases removed from V and 2 bases from J, the gap between germline ends came to 12 bases. The CDR3 is made up of 15 amino acids. Germline loops: CDR1 KGHDR, CDR2 SFDVKD. Here the CDR3 reads CATSDPRGGNYGYTF. The DNA of the CDR3 is TGTGCCACCAGTGATCCCAGGGGAGGGAACTATGGCTACACCTTC.

This chain joins TRBV19 and TRBJ1-1, with 8 bases fitting TRBD1. The germline gives CDR1 LNHDA, CDR2 SQIVND (reference sequence). The CDR3 has 11 residues. V was pared by 7 bases and J by 10 bases, with 5 bases of the junction left unmatched. The chain's CDR3 is CASIQGVRAFF. In DNA form, the CDR3 reads TGTGCCAGTATACAGGGGGTTAGAGCTTTCTTT.

J is TRBJ1-1 and V is TRBV7-8, with TRBD1 matching 7 bases. CDR1 and CDR2 (germline): SGHVS, FQNEAQ. J gave up 0 bases and V 1 base, and 11 bases lay outside the gene matches. This CDR3 has 18 residues. CDR3 residues: CASSLEGARAIMNTEAFF. The CDR3 DNA is TGTGCCAGCAGCTTAGAGGGGGCGCGAGCCATCATGAACACTGAAGCTTTCTTT.

The gene calls are TRBV6-6 and TRBJ1-1; TRBD1 might be the D (5 bases). The CDR3 has 14 residues. The V end was cut by 10 bases, the J end by 1 base, with 16 bases between. From germline, CDR1 is MNHNY and CDR2 SVGAGI (reference sequence). The CDR3 sequence is CATRGIWENTEAFF. The CDR3 DNA reads TGTGCCACGCGGGGGATATGGGAGAACACTGAAGCTTTCTTT.

This chain connects TRBV20-1 to TRBJ2-1; 9 nucleotides align to TRBD2. V was pared by 6 bases and J by 5 bases, with 8 bases of the junction left unmatched. Looked up from germline, CDR1 is DFQATT and CDR2 is SNEGSKA (reference sequence). The CDR3 runs to 14 residues. The CDR3 sequence: CSASPASGNNEQFF. The CDR3 coding sequence is TGCAGTGCCAGTCCCGCTAGCGGGAACAATGAGCAGTTCTTC.

V usage is TRBV6-2 or TRBV6-3 and J usage is TRBJ1-2; D perhaps matches TRBD1 (6 bases). Per germline, CDR1 MNHEY and CDR2 SVGEGT. This CDR3 region has 16 residues. Between the trimmed V and J ends, which lost 6 bases and 6 bases, there was a span of 23 bases. The CDR3 protein is CASSVSTLRDTDGYTF. For the CDR3, the DNA is TGTGCCAGCAGCGTATCTACACTTCGGGACACAGATGGCTACACCTTC.

This chain joins TRBV12-3 or TRBV12-4 and TRBJ1-2; no definite D call. Between the trimmed V and J ends, which lost 4 bases and 7 bases, there was a span of 13 bases. The CDR3 extends over 13 amino acids. This CDR3 is CASSWNPSGGYTF. CDR3 DNA sequence: TGTGCCAGCAGTTGGAACCCCTCGGGTGGCTACACCTTC.

This rearrangement joins TRBV9 to TRBJ2-5, with 16 bases aligning to TRBD2. CDR1 and CDR2 (germline): SGDLS, YYNGEE. The CDR3 covers 19 residues. V trimming: 3 bases; J trimming: 5 bases; junction bases outside the gene matches: 13. The CDR3 DNA follows: TGTGCCAGCAGCGAGAGACAGGGGACTAGCGGGGGGGCCGTCGAGACCCAGTACTTC. This translates into CASSERQGTSGGAVETQYF.

The J gene is TRBJ1-5, the V gene TRBV19; TRBD1 matches 7 bases. The germline CDR1 and CDR2 sequences are LNHDA and SQIVND (reference sequence). Trimming removed 3 bases from V and 0 bases from J; junction bases left unmatched: 5. This CDR3 is built from 16 residues. CDR3 in DNA: TGTGCCAGTAGTATCCGGGACAGAGGTAGCAATCAGCCCCAGCATTTT. Protein sequence: CASSIRDRGSNQPQHF.

The rearrangement uses TRBV7-2 and TRBJ2-7; D might be TRBD1 (5 bases). CDR1 is SGHTA and CDR2 is FQGNSA in the germline V gene. The CDR3 loop spans 14 amino acids. Trimming cost V 1 base and J 3 bases, with 10 bases left between them. CDR3 region: CASSLEGAYYEQYF. In nucleotides, the CDR3 is TGTGCCAGCAGCTTAGAAGGGGCTTACTACGAGCAGTACTTC.

The count of this clone is one. The gene calls are TRBV27 and TRBJ1-3; possible D gene TRBD1, 6 bases. Trimming removed 6 bases from V and 0 bases from J, with 12 bases in between. The CDR3 runs 15 residues. Germline values: CDR1 MNHEY, CDR2 SMNVEV (reference sequence). As DNA, the CDR3 is TGTGCCAGCAGGACTACAGGGTCCTCTGGAAACACCATATATTTT. Translating gives CASRTTGSSGNTIYF.

The gene calls are TRBV27 and TRBJ2-2; a possible D gene is TRBD1 (5 bases). Germline assignment: CDR1 MNHEY and CDR2 SMNVEV (reference sequence). The CDR3 has 15 amino acids. V was pared by 6 bases and J by 0 bases, with 11 bases between. The CDR3 here is CASSKGVANTGELFF. The CDR3 DNA reads as TGTGCCAGCAGCAAAGGGGTGGCGAACACCGGGGAGCTGTTTTTT.

This chain uses TRBV11-2 with TRBJ1-1; the D is unclear. The CDR3 consists of 13 residues. V gave up 1 base and J gave up 10 bases, with 13 bases separating them. Germline V gene data show CDR1 as SGHAT and CDR2 as FQNNGV. CDR3: CASSLGGRVGAFF. CDR3 nucleotides: TGTGCCAGCAGCTTAGGAGGAAGAGTGGGAGCTTTCTTT. The variable domain in full, with the rest retrieved from reference TRBV11-2 and TRBJ1-1, is EAGVAQSPRYKIIEKRQSVAFWCNPISGHATLYWYQQILGQGPKLLIQFQNNGVVDDSQLPKDRFSAERLKGVDSTLKIQPAKLEDSAVYLCASSLGGRVGAFFGQGTRLTVV.

J is TRBJ1-2 and V is TRBV2; 7 bases match TRBD1. V was pared by 7 bases and J by 5 bases, with 10 bases of the junction left unmatched. This CDR3 has 14 amino acids. In germline, CDR1 is SNHLY, CDR2 FYNNEI. Here the CDR3 DNA reads TGTGCCAGCATAGGAACAGGGGAATCGTATGGCTACACCTTC. Its translation is CASIGTGESYGYTF.

There are a few counts of this clone. This chain links TRBV7-2 with TRBJ1-3; the D gene is possibly TRBD1 (5 bases). Germline loops: CDR1 SGHTA, CDR2 FQGNSA. V lost 2 bases and J 4 bases, leaving 12 bases between the germline ends. This CDR3 comprises 15 residues. CDR3 sequence (DNA): TGTGCCAGCAGCTTACCCCGACAGTCCGGAAACACCATATATTTT. Translating gives CASSLPRQSGNTIYF.

The V and J genes are TRBV2 and TRBJ2-2, with a weak D call TRBD1 (6 bases). This CDR3 comprises 15 residues. The germline V gene encodes CDR1 SNHLY and CDR2 FYNNEI. Trimming shortened V by 3 bases and J by 4 bases, and 12 bases separated the two germline ends. The DNA for the CDR3 is TGTGCCAGCAGTGAGAGACAGGACGGCACCGGGGAGCTGTTTTTT. Translated, it gives CASSERQDGTGELFF. Drawing the rest from reference TRBV2 and TRBJ2-2, the complete variable domain is EPEVTQTPSHQVTQMGQEVILRCVPISNHLYFYWYRQILGQKVEFLVSFYNNEISEKSEIFDDQFSVERPDGSNFTLKIRSTKLEDSAMYFCASSERQDGTGELFFGEGSRLTVL.